The 3 T cell receptor beta chains reported below all come from one sample, sequenced in a study of T cell responses to AZD1222 COVID-19 vaccine. The table came from immunoSEQ multiplex PCR; TCRdb's copy has only in-frame clones and leaves some out. The sample has about 150,000 clones, around 90% seen once. The sequencing used peripheral blood, collected on day 0 of AZD1222 vaccination. Receptors were obtained from an adult in good health.

This chain uses TRBV18 with TRBJ2-5, with D unresolved. Trimming took 0 bases from V and 8 from J, leaving 10 bases between them. The length of the CDR3 is 13 residues. Looked up from germline, CDR1 is KGHSH and CDR2 is LQKENI. CDR3 DNA sequence: TGTGCCAGCTCACCACCCCTCTCAGGTACCCAGTACTTC. Protein sequence: CASSPPLSGTQYF.

J is TRBJ1-5 and V is TRBV15; TRBD1 is a possible D gene (5 bases). With 3 bases removed from V and 7 bases from J, the gap between germline ends came to 13 bases. Germline CDR1 LNHNV, CDR2 YYDKDF (reference sequence). The CDR3 loop spans 14 amino acids. Here the CDR3 reads CATSSEGLRQPQHF. CDR3 sequence (DNA): TGTGCCACCAGCAGTGAGGGGTTACGGCAGCCCCAGCATTTT.

The chain couples TRBV27 to TRBJ2-1; possible D gene TRBD2, 5 bases. V lost 6 bases and J 0 bases, leaving 12 bases between the germline ends. Looked up from germline, CDR1 is MNHEY and CDR2 is SMNVEV (reference sequence). The CDR3 spans 15 residues. The CDR3 DNA sequence: TGTGCCAGCAGGGGAGTTCCGAGCTCCTACAATGAGCAGTTCTTC. This translates into CASRGVPSSYNEQFF.